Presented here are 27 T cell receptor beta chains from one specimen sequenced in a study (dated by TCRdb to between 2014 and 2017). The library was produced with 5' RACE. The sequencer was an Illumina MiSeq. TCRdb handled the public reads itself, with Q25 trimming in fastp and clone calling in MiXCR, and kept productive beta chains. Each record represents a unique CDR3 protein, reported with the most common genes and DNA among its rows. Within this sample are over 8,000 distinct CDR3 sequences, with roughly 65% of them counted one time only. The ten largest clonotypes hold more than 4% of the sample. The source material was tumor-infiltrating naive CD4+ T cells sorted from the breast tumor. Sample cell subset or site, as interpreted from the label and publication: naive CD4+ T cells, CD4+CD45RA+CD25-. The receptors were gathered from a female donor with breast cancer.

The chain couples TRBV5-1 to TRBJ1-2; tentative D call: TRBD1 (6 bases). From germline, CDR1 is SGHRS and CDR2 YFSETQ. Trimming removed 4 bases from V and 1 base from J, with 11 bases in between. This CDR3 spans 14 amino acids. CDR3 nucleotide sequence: TGCGCCAGCAGCCCGACAGGAGTTAACTATGGCTACACCTTC. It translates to CASSPTGVNYGYTF.

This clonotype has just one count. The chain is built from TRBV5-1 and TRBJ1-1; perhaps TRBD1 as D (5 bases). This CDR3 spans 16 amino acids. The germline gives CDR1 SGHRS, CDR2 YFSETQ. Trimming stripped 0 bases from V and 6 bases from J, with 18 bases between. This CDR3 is CASSLEGRGAISEAFF. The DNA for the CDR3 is TGCGCCAGCAGCTTGGAAGGTCGAGGGGCAATCTCTGAAGCTTTCTTT.

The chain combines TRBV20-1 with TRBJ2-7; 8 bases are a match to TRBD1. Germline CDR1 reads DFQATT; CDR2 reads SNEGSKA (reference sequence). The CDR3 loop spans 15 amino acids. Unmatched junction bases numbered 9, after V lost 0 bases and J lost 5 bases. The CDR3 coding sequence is TGCAGTGCTAGAGATCGCCAGGGGGCGCCCAACGAGCAGTACTTC. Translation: CSARDRQGAPNEQYF.

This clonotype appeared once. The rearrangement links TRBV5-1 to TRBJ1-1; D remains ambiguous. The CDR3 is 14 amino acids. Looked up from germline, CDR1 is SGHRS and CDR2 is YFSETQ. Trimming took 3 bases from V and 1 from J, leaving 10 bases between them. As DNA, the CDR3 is TGCGCCAGCAGCTCCCAGAATCAGAACACTGAAGCTTTCTTT. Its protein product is CASSSQNQNTEAFF.

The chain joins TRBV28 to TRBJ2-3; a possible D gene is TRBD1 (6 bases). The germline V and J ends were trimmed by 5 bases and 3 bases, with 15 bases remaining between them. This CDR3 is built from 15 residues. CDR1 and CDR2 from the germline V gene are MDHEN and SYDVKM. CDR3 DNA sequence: TGTGCCAGCAGTCCTAGGGGGTTTGCGACAGATACGCAGTATTTT. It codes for CASSPRGFATDTQYF.

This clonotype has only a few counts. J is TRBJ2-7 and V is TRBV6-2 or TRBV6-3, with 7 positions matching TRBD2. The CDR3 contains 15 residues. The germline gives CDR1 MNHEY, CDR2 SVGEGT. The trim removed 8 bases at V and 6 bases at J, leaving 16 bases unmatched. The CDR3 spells CASASERDRLGEQYF. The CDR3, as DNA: TGTGCCAGCGCGTCCGAGCGGGACCGTCTCGGCGAGCAGTACTTC.

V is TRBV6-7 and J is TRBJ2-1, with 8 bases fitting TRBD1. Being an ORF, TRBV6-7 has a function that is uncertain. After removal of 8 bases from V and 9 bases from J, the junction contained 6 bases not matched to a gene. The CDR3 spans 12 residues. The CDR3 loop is CASAQGAGEQFF. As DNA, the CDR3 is TGTGCCAGCGCTCAGGGGGCCGGTGAGCAGTTCTTC.

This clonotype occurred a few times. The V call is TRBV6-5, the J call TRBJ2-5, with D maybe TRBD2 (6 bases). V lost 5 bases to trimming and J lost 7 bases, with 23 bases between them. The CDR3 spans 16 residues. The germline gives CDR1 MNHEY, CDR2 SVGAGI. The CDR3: CASSNTLARKVGTQYF. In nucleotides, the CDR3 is TGTGCCAGCAGTAACACTCTAGCGAGAAAGGTTGGGACCCAGTACTTC.

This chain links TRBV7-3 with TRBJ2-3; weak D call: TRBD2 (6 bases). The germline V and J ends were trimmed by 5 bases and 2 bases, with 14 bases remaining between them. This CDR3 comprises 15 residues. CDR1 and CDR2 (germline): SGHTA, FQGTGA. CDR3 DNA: TGTGCCAGCAGCATAGCTGGAGGGGTCACAGATACGCAGTATTTT. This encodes CASSIAGGVTDTQYF.

The CDR3 protein is CASSGPQGNTEAFF. The DNA of the CDR3 is TGCGCCAGCAGCGGCCCCCAGGGGAACACTGAAGCTTTCTTT. V usage is TRBV5-1 and J usage is TRBJ1-1; possibly TRBD1 for D (5 bases). The CDR3 has 14 amino acids. Germline V gives CDR1 SGHRS, CDR2 YFSETQ. V was shortened by 4 bases and J by 1 base, with 11 bases between the two germline ends.

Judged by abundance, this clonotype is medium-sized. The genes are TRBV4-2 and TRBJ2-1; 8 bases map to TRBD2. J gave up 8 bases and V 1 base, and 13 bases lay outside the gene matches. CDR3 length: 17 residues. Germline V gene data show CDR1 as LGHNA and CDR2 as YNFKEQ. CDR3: CASSQVFGTSGFYEQFF. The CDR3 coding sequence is TGTGCCAGCAGCCAAGTATTTGGGACTAGTGGGTTTTATGAGCAGTTCTTC.

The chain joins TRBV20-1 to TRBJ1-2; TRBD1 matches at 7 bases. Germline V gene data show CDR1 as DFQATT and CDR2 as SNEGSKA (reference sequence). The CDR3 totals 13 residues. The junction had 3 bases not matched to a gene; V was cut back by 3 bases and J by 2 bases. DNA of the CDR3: TGCAGTGCTAGTGGCAGGGGGAACTATGGCTACACCTTC. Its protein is CSASGRGNYGYTF.

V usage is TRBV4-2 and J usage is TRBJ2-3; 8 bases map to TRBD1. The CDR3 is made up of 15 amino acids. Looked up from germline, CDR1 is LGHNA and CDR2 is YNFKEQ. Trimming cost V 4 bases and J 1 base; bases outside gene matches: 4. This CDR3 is CASSPRTGRTDTQYF. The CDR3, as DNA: TGTGCCAGCAGCCCTCGGACAGGGCGCACAGATACGCAGTATTTT.

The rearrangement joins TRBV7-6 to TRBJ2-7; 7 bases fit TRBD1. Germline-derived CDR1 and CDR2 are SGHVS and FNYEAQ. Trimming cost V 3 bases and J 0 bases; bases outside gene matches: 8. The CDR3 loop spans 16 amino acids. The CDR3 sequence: CASSLNFGTASYEQYF. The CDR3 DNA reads TGTGCCAGCAGCTTGAACTTTGGGACAGCCTCCTACGAGCAGTACTTC.

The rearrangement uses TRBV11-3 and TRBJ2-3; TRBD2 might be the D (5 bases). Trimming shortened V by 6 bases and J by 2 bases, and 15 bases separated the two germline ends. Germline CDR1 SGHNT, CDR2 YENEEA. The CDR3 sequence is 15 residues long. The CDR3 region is CASRSTQTNTDTQYF. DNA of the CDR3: TGTGCCAGCAGGTCTACACAGACTAACACAGATACGCAGTATTTT. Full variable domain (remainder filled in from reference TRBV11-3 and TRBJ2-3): EAGVVQSPRYKIIEKKQPVAFWCNPISGHNTLYWYLQNLGQGPELLIRYENEEAVDDSQLPKDRFSAERLKGVDSTLKIQPAELGDSAVYLCASRSTQTNTDTQYFGPGTRLTVL.

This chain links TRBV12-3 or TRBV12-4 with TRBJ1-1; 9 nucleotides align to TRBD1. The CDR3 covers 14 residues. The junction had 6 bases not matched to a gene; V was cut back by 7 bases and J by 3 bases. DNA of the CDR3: TGTGCCAGCACCCTTGGGGACAGGGACACTGAAGCTTTCTTT. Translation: CASTLGDRDTEAFF.

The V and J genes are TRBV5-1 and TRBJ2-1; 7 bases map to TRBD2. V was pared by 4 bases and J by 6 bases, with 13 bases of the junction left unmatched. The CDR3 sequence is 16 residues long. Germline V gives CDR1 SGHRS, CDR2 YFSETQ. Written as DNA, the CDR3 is TGCGCCAGCAGCCTAGCGGAAAGACAACCCCGCAATGAGCAGTTCTTC. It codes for CASSLAERQPRNEQFF.

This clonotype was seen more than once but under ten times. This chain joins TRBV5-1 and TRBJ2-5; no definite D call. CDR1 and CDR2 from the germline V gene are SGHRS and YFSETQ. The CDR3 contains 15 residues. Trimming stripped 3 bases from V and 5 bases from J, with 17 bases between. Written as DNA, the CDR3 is TGCGCCAGCAGCTCCGCGACCGCCCAAAGGGAGACCCAGTACTTC. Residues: CASSSATAQRETQYF.

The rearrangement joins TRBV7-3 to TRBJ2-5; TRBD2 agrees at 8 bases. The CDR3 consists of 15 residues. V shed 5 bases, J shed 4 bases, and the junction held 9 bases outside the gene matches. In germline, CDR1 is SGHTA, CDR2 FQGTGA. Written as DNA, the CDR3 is TGTGCCAGCAGCCGCTCCGGCGGGAGGATAGAGACCCAGTACTTC. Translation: CASSRSGGRIETQYF.

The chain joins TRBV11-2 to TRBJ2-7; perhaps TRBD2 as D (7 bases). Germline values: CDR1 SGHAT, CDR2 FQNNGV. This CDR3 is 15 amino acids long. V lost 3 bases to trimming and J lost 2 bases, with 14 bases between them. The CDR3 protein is CASSLDGGRTYEQYF. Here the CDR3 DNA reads TGTGCCAGCAGCTTGGACGGGGGGCGCACCTACGAGCAGTACTTC.

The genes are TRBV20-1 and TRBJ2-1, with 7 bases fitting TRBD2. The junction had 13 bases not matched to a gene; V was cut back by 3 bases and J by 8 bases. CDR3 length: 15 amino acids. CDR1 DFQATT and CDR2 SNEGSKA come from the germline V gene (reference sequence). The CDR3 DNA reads TGCAGTGCTAGTTCTTTTGCGGGAGTCGGCGATGAGCAGTTCTTC. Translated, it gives CSASSFAGVGDEQFF.

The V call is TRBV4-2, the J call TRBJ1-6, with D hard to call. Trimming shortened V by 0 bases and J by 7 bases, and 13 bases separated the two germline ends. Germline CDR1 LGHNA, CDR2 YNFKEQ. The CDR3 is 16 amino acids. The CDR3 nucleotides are TGTGCCAGCAGCCAAGATCATCCGGGTTGGAATTCACCCCTCCACTTT. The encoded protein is CASSQDHPGWNSPLHF.

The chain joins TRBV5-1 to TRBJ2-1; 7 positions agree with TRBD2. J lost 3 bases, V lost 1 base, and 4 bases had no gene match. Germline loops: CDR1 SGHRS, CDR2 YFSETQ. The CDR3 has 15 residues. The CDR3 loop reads CASSLSLAVYNEQFF. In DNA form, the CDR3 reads TGCGCCAGCAGCTTGTCCCTAGCGGTCTACAATGAGCAGTTCTTC.

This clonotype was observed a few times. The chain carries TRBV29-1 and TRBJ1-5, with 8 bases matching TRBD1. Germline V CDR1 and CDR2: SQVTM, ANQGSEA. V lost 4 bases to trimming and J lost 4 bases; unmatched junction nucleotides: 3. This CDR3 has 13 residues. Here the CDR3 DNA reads TGCAGCGTTGGGGGACAGGCGAATCAGCCCCAGCATTTT. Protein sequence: CSVGGQANQPQHF. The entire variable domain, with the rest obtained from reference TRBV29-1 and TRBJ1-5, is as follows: SAVISQKPSRDICQRGTSLTIQCQVDSQVTMMFWYRQQPGQSLTLIATANQGSEATYESGFVIDKFPISRPNLTFSTLTVSNMSPEDSSIYLCSVGGQANQPQHFGDGTRLSIL.

The CDR3 reads CASTATGNTIYF. The CDR3, as DNA: TGTGCCAGCACCGCGACCGGAAACACCATATATTTT. This chain links TRBV28 with TRBJ1-3; unclear D gene. CDR3 length: 12 residues. The ends were cut back, 7 bases at V and 4 bases at J, with 8 bases in the middle. CDR1 MDHEN and CDR2 SYDVKM come from the germline V gene.

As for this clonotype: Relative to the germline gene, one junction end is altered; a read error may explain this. CDR3 bases: TGTGCCAGCAGACCCGGGACAGGACAAGAGACCCGGTACTTC. Protein: CASRPGTGQETRYF. The chain employs TRBV11-3 and TRBJ2-5, with 8 nucleotides matching TRBD1. The CDR3 loop spans 14 amino acids. Germline V gene sequence: CDR1 SGHNT, CDR2 YENEEA.

The CDR3 region has the DNA TGTGCCAGCACCATCCAGGGTAGCTCCTACAATGAGCAGTTCTTC. Its protein is CASTIQGSSYNEQFF. The chain recombines TRBV7-2 with TRBJ2-1, with D maybe TRBD1 (5 bases). The CDR3 runs to 15 residues. Germline assignment: CDR1 SGHTA and CDR2 FQGNSA. Trimming removed 7 bases at V and 0 bases at J, with 13 bases between.